Each of the 31 T cell receptor beta chains below was sequenced from the same sample in a study of lymphopenia after photon versus proton radiotherapy. Generated by immunoSEQ multiplex PCR, the TCRdb table keeps only in-frame clones and is missing some. The sample lists 150,000 to 200,000 clones, around 85% occurring once. The source was peripheral blood, collected from a patient treated with photon-based radiotherapy. The receptors derive from a middle-aged man with gastric cancer.

This chain uses TRBV4-2 with TRBJ2-7, with TRBD1 matching over 12 bases. V was clipped by 0 bases and J by 2 bases; unmatched bases: 5. CDR1 is LGHNA and CDR2 is YNFKEQ in the germline V gene. This CDR3 region has 17 residues. CDR3 coding DNA: TGTGCCAGCAGCCAAGATATGGGACAGGGGGCTACCTACGAGCAGTACTTC. This translates into CASSQDMGQGATYEQYF.

The chain joins TRBV28 to TRBJ2-2, with unresolved D. The CDR3 totals 17 residues. V lost 1 base and J 3 bases, leaving 15 bases between the germline ends. Per germline, CDR1 MDHEN and CDR2 SYDVKM. The CDR3 sequence is CASSLSIGIRDTGELFF. The CDR3 nucleotides are TGTGCCAGCAGTTTATCCATAGGCATACGGGACACCGGGGAGCTGTTTTTT.

The rearrangement joins TRBV4-1 to TRBJ1-2; D gene ambiguous. The CDR3 sequence is 16 residues long. Germline assignment: CDR1 MGHRA and CDR2 YSYEKL. Trimming took 0 bases from V and 0 from J, leaving 11 bases between them. CDR3: CASSQESGLSNYGYTF. DNA of the CDR3: TGCGCCAGCAGCCAAGAGAGTGGACTCTCTAACTATGGCTACACCTTC.

This chain joins TRBV5-6 and TRBJ1-4; D perhaps matches TRBD1 (5 bases). V lost 3 bases and J 7 bases, leaving 16 bases between the germline ends. CDR1 is SGHDT and CDR2 is YYEEEE in the germline V gene. This CDR3 region has 15 residues. The CDR3 sequence is CASSSYQPGGEKLFF. DNA of the CDR3: TGTGCCAGCAGCTCCTACCAGCCGGGGGGTGAAAAACTGTTTTTT.

V usage is TRBV4-1 and J usage is TRBJ2-7, with 7 bases aligning to TRBD2. The CDR3 loop spans 16 amino acids. Germline CDR1 reads MGHRA; CDR2 reads YSYEKL. The V gene end was trimmed by 4 bases and the J gene end by 0 bases; junction bases not matched to a gene: 9. The CDR3, as DNA: TGCGCCAGCAGCCGAGTCTCCGGGACTACCTCCTACGAGCAGTACTTC. Amino acid sequence: CASSRVSGTTSYEQYF.

This sequence joins TRBV10-3 and TRBJ2-7; 13 bases map to TRBD2. The germline V gene encodes CDR1 ENHRY and CDR2 SYGVKD. The length of the CDR3 is 15 residues. The junction had 4 bases not matched to a gene; V was cut back by 6 bases and J by 2 bases. CDR3 DNA: TGTGCCATCAGCTCCGGGACTAGCGGGACCTACGAGCAGTACTTC. Protein: CAISSGTSGTYEQYF.

This sequence joins TRBV11-3 and TRBJ2-1, with 8 bases lining up with TRBD2. Germline V gives CDR1 SGHNT, CDR2 YENEEA. The CDR3 spans 15 residues. Trimming took 1 base from V and 7 from J; bases not matched to a gene: 6. The chain's CDR3 is CASSLGVAGRNEQFF. In nucleotides, the CDR3 is TGTGCCAGCAGCTTAGGAGTAGCGGGGAGAAATGAGCAGTTCTTC.

The rearrangement uses TRBV18 and TRBJ1-2, with no clear D. Germline V gene data show CDR1 as KGHSH and CDR2 as LQKENI. V gave up 6 bases and J gave up 5 bases, with 13 bases separating them. The CDR3 contains 13 residues. The CDR3 DNA follows: TGTGCCAGCTCCGCCTCCTTAGAATATGGCTACACCTTC. It codes for CASSASLEYGYTF.

As concerns this clone: Other DNA sequences in the same sample also yield this CDR3. The gene calls are TRBV18 and TRBJ2-1; D uncertain. Trimming took 3 bases from V and 7 from J, leaving 4 bases between them. This CDR3 has 11 amino acids. Per the germline V gene, CDR1 is KGHSH and CDR2 is LQKENI. The DNA of the CDR3 is TGTGCCAGCTCACCCGGAAATGAGCAGTTCTTC. Its translation is CASSPGNEQFF.

The gene calls are TRBV11-3 and TRBJ2-5; D possibly corresponds to TRBD1 (5 bases). V was pared by 1 base and J by 1 base, with 7 bases between. Germline V gene lookup returns CDR1 SGHNT and CDR2 YENEEA. This CDR3 is built from 14 residues. This CDR3 is CASSLGQLQETQYF. The CDR3 region has the DNA TGTGCCAGCAGCTTAGGACAGCTCCAAGAGACCCAGTACTTC.

The CDR3 DNA follows: TGTGCCAGCGGGGGGACAGGGCCCTACGAGCAGTACTTC. Protein product: CASGGTGPYEQYF. V is TRBV6-1 and J is TRBJ2-7; 9 bases map to TRBD1. CDR3 length: 13 residues. Germline values: CDR1 MNHNS, CDR2 SASEGT. The ends lost 8 bases at V and 2 bases at J; junction bases unmatched: 4.

The CDR3 nucleotides are TGCAGCGTTGAGGGACAGGGTATGGGCGAGCAGTACTTC. Its protein product is CSVEGQGMGEQYF. The chain couples TRBV29-1 to TRBJ2-7; 9 nucleotides match TRBD1. With V trimmed by 3 bases and J by 6 bases, 6 bases remained unmatched. The CDR3 is 13 residues long. The germline CDR1 and CDR2 sequences are SQVTM and ANQGSEA.

The J gene is TRBJ1-2, the V gene TRBV28, with D possibly being TRBD1 (5 bases). The V and J ends lost 7 bases and 2 bases respectively, with 23 bases between them. Germline values: CDR1 MDHEN, CDR2 SYDVKM. The CDR3 is made up of 17 amino acids. In DNA, the CDR3 is TGTGCCAGCACCCTTGGGTCCTTTGGGGGGGGAAACTATGGCTACACCTTC. Translation: CASTLGSFGGGNYGYTF.

The chain joins TRBV9 to TRBJ1-1, with TRBD1 matching over 9 bases. The germline V gene encodes CDR1 SGDLS and CDR2 YYNGEE. This CDR3 spans 13 amino acids. The J segment lost 6 bases and the V segment lost 3 bases, leaving 3 bases of the junction unmatched. This chain's CDR3 is CASSAGTGPEAFF. DNA of the CDR3: TGTGCCAGCAGCGCCGGGACAGGGCCTGAAGCTTTCTTT.

The chain couples TRBV19 to TRBJ2-3; perhaps TRBD2 as D (5 bases). The length of the CDR3 is 15 residues. Germline V gene data show CDR1 as LNHDA and CDR2 as SQIVND (reference sequence). The V and J ends lost 6 bases and 1 base respectively, with 14 bases between them. The CDR3 DNA sequence: TGTGCCAGTAGGGGTTTCAGCGGCCGCACAGATACGCAGTATTTT. Protein: CASRGFSGRTDTQYF.

The chain links TRBV27 to TRBJ2-3; either TRBD1 or TRBD2 may fit D (6 bases each). The V end lost 10 bases, the J end lost 4 bases, and 18 bases lay between the germline ends. Germline CDR1 reads MNHEY; CDR2 reads SMNVEV (reference sequence). The CDR3 contains 14 residues. CDR3 sequence: CATSMYREADTQYF. CDR3 DNA sequence: TGTGCCACCTCAATGTACAGGGAGGCAGATACGCAGTATTTT.

The V and J genes are TRBV19 and TRBJ2-7; possibly TRBD2 for D (5 bases). The V and J ends lost 3 bases and 0 bases respectively, with 6 bases between them. The CDR3 is 13 amino acids. Germline assignment: CDR1 LNHDA and CDR2 SQIVND (reference sequence). The CDR3 DNA sequence: TGTGCCAGTAGTATGGGAGTCTCCTACGAGCAGTACTTC. As protein: CASSMGVSYEQYF. The entire variable domain, with the rest obtained from reference TRBV19 and TRBJ2-7, is as follows: DGGITQSPKYLFRKEGQNVTLSCEQNLNHDAMYWYRQDPGQGLRLIYYSQIVNDFQKGDIAEGYSVSREKKESFPLTVTSAQKNPTAFYLCASSMGVSYEQYFGPGTRLTVT.

CDR3 bases: TGTGCCAGCAGTGAGGGCGGGAGGGTTTACTACAATGAGCAGTTCTTC. Translated: CASSEGGRVYYNEQFF. The chain uses TRBV6-1 and TRBJ2-1; 9 nucleotides align to TRBD2. V was pared by 3 bases and J by 3 bases, with 6 bases of the junction left unmatched. CDR1 and CDR2 from the germline V gene are MNHNS and SASEGT. CDR3 length: 16 residues.

This chain connects TRBV4-1 to TRBJ2-1; 7 bases map to TRBD2. Germline assignment: CDR1 MGHRA and CDR2 YSYEKL. V shed 1 base, J shed 7 bases, and the junction held 4 bases outside the gene matches. This CDR3 contains 14 residues. The CDR3 nucleotides read TGCGCCAGCAGCCAAGGGGCTAGCGGAAATGAGCAGTTCTTC. Translated, it gives CASSQGASGNEQFF.

This chain links TRBV7-2 with TRBJ2-5; D is possibly TRBD1 (5 bases). V lost 2 bases and J lost 5, with 12 bases in between. This CDR3 contains 14 residues. CDR1 and CDR2 (germline): SGHTA, FQGNSA. DNA for the CDR3: TGTGCCAGCAGCTTATACGGACAAGCGGAGACCCAGTACTTC. Residues: CASSLYGQAETQYF.

The chain has TRBV19 and TRBJ2-1; 7 nucleotides match TRBD1. The V gene end was trimmed by 2 bases and the J gene end by 5 bases; junction bases not matched to a gene: 3. From germline, CDR1 is LNHDA and CDR2 SQIVND (reference sequence). CDR3 length equals 14 residues. CDR3 sequence (DNA): TGTGCCAGTAGTATAAGGGGGCTACACAATGAGCAGTTCTTC. Translating it yields CASSIRGLHNEQFF.

The chain recombines TRBV10-3 with TRBJ1-1; D not resolved. Deletions cut 3 bases from V and 5 bases from J, with 10 bases between. CDR1 and CDR2 (germline): ENHRY, SYGVKD. The CDR3 consists of 13 residues. DNA of the CDR3: TGTGCCATCAGTGATAGCAGGAGAACTGAAGCTTTCTTT. Encoded protein: CAISDSRRTEAFF.

Only one count was recorded for this clone. The rearrangement links TRBV9 to TRBJ1-1; unclear D gene. The CDR3 sequence is 16 residues long. Germline loops: CDR1 SGDLS, CDR2 YYNGEE. Trimming removed 4 bases from V and 0 bases from J, with 16 bases in between. In DNA, the CDR3 is TGTGCCAGCAGCCAGGTCCGATTAGCGGTGAACACTGAAGCTTTCTTT. Translated, it gives CASSQVRLAVNTEAFF.

J is TRBJ2-2 and V is TRBV30; 7 bases agree with TRBD1. The V gene end was trimmed by 3 bases and the J gene end by 5 bases; junction bases not matched to a gene: 3. CDR1 is GTSNPN, CDR2 SVGIG, per germline (reference sequence). This CDR3 spans 13 amino acids. CDR3 region: CAWRYRGTGELFF. The CDR3 DNA reads as TGTGCCTGGAGATACAGGGGAACCGGGGAGCTGTTTTTT.

The chain has TRBV5-1 and TRBJ1-2; D remains ambiguous. The germline V gene encodes CDR1 SGHRS and CDR2 YFSETQ. V was trimmed by 0 bases and J by 6 bases, leaving 15 bases between them. The CDR3 contains 15 residues. CDR3 DNA sequence: TGCGCCAGCAGCTTGGAGCCCCGCGACGGGGATGGCTACACCTTC. The encoded protein is CASSLEPRDGDGYTF.

V is TRBV6-6 and J is TRBJ1-3, with TRBD1 matching 10 bases. The CDR3 spans 15 residues. From germline, CDR1 is MNHNY and CDR2 SVGAGI (reference sequence). The J segment lost 4 bases and the V segment lost 5 bases, leaving 5 bases of the junction unmatched. CDR3: CASSKDRGVGNTIYF. CDR3 coding DNA: TGTGCCAGCAGTAAGGACAGGGGGGTAGGAAACACCATATATTTT.

This chain connects TRBV6-5 to TRBJ2-5, with a possible D match to TRBD1 (6 bases). In germline, CDR1 is MNHEY, CDR2 SVGAGI. V was trimmed by 6 bases and J by 5 bases, leaving 13 bases between them. The CDR3 is 13 residues long. The DNA of the CDR3 is TGTGCCAGCAGAAAAACAGGGACGGAGACCCAGTACTTC. Protein sequence: CASRKTGTETQYF.

This chain connects TRBV27 to TRBJ1-4, with unresolved D. V was clipped by 6 bases and J by 3 bases, with 14 bases between them. From germline, CDR1 is MNHEY and CDR2 SMNVEV (reference sequence). The CDR3 sequence is 15 residues long. Here the CDR3 reads CASRSLGGSNEKLFF. CDR3 bases: TGTGCCAGCAGGTCCCTTGGAGGGTCTAATGAAAAACTGTTTTTT. Full variable domain (missing parts from reference TRBV27 and TRBJ1-4): EAQVTQNPRYLITVTGKKLTVTCSQNMNHEYMSWYRQDPGLGLRQIYYSMNVEVTDKGDVPEGYKVSRKEKRNFPLILESPSPNQTSLYFCASRSLGGSNEKLFFGSGTQLSVL.

V and J are TRBV19 and TRBJ2-6; D is ambiguous. The CDR3 runs to 16 residues. Per germline, CDR1 LNHDA and CDR2 SQIVND (reference sequence). The V and J ends lost 1 base and 0 bases respectively, with 7 bases between them. The CDR3 sequence is CASSIAGTSGANVLTF. As DNA, the CDR3 is TGTGCCAGTAGTATAGCAGGAACCTCTGGGGCCAACGTCCTGACTTTC.

V is TRBV5-1 and J is TRBJ2-2; 10 bases agree with TRBD2. Germline assignment: CDR1 SGHRS and CDR2 YFSETQ. CDR3 length: 15 residues. The J segment lost 6 bases and the V segment lost 2 bases, leaving 4 bases of the junction unmatched. CDR3 nucleotide sequence: TGCGCCAGCAGCTTAACTAGCGGGAAGCCCGGGGAGCTGTTTTTT. This translates into CASSLTSGKPGELFF.

This clone was detected once. J is TRBJ2-7 and V is TRBV28; 7 bases fit TRBD2. The CDR3 consists of 16 residues. V dropped 6 bases and J dropped 6; count of bases not matched to a gene: 17. Looked up from germline, CDR1 is MDHEN and CDR2 is SYDVKM. The CDR3 bases are TGTGCCAGCAGCCTTCCTAGCGGCGGGGCCTACTCCGAGCAGTACTTC. Its translation: CASSLPSGGAYSEQYF.